This is a list of T cell receptor beta chains from one sample in a study of cytomegalovirus exposure and HLA in healthy donors. Sequencing used immunoSEQ multiplex PCR; TCRdb keeps in-frame clones, though not all of them. This sample yields under 400,000 clones, of which approximately 90% are seen a single time; around 0.8% belongs to the top ten. Material: PBMCs. The receptors were sampled from a woman aged 18-29 years in good health and CMV-seronegative. Both conserved end residues are part of each CDR3. The D gene is left open where the match is weak. A row's size may be missing; if present it is once, few, many or a size class.

TRBJ2-3,TRBV5-4,-,TRBD2,CASSLLRAGVFVADTQYF,TGTGCCAGCAGCCTTCTTCGGGCGGGAGTCTTTGTCGCAGATACGCAGTATTTT
TRBJ1-5,TRBV10-2,-,-,CASTPKSGRSNQPQHF,TGCGCCAGCACCCCAAAATCAGGTCGGAGCAATCAGCCCCAGCATTTT
TRBJ2-3,TRBV28,-,TRBD1,CASQGVLGTDTQYF,TGTGCCAGCCAGGGGGTCTTGGGCACAGATACGCAGTATTTT
TRBJ2-3,TRBV29-1,-,TRBD1,CSEQPGQGDTQYF,TGCAGCGAGCAACCGGGACAGGGAGATACGCAGTATTTT
TRBJ2-1,TRBV2,-,TRBD2,CASSGWRGGSNEQFF,TGTGCCAGCAGTGGGTGGCGGGGGGGTTCCAATGAGCAGTTCTTC
TRBJ2-1,TRBV27,-,TRBD1,CASRSRTGANSYNEQFF,TGTGCCAGCAGGTCACGGACAGGGGCCAACTCCTACAATGAGCAGTTCTTC
TRBJ2-1,TRBV25-1,-,TRBD2,CASSSSPGTKQFF,TGTGCCAGCAGTTCCTCCCCCGGGACTAAGCAGTTCTTC
TRBJ2-1,TRBV30,-,TRBD2,CAWSGGLDNEQFF,TGTGCCTGGAGTGGGGGACTAGACAATGAGCAGTTCTTC
TRBJ2-5,TRBV27,-,TRBD2,CASSLVRSGREETQYF,TGTGCCAGCAGTTTGGTTCGTAGCGGGAGAGAAGAGACCCAGTACTTC
TRBJ1-6,TRBV27,-,-,CASSLKESYHSPLHF,TGTGCCAGCAGTTTAAAAGAATCCTACCACTCACCCCTCCACTTT
TRBJ1-3,TRBV15,once,-,CATSRASEGTIYF,TGTGCCACCAGCAGGGCTTCGGAGGGAACCATATATTTT
TRBJ2-3,TRBV27,once,TRBD2,CASRLAGVTDTQYF,TGTGCCAGCAGACTAGCGGGAGTAACAGATACGCAGTATTTT
TRBJ2-7,TRBV5-1,-,-,CASSLGEAVWSEQYF,TGCGCCAGCAGCTTGGGAGAAGCGGTATGGTCCGAGCAGTACTTC
TRBJ2-7,TRBV4-1,once,-,CASSQGVHLGDSYEQYF,TGCGCCAGCAGCCAAGGGGTGCATTTAGGAGACTCCTACGAGCAGTACTTC
TRBJ2-3,TRBV5-4,-,TRBD2,CASSRDYSTDTQYF,TGTGCCAGCAGCCGGGACTATAGCACAGATACGCAGTATTTT
TRBJ1-3,TRBV5-6,-,TRBD1,CASSQHGQGTGNTIYF,TGTGCCAGCAGCCAGCATGGACAGGGGACTGGAAACACCATATATTTT
TRBJ2-7,TRBV4-1,-,TRBD2,CASSQELTSGSYEQYF,TGCGCCAGCAGCCAAGAACTTACTAGCGGGAGCTACGAGCAGTACTTC
TRBJ1-5,TRBV2,-,-,CASSEREGNQPQHF,TGTGCCAGCAGTGAAAGAGAGGGCAATCAGCCCCAGCATTTT
TRBJ2-5,TRBV15,-,-,CATSRDDWGGETQYF,TGTGCCACCAGCAGAGATGATTGGGGAGGAGAGACCCAGTACTTC
TRBJ1-2,TRBV2,once,-,CASSDWGDGYTF,TGTGCCAGCAGTGACTGGGGGGATGGCTACACCTTC
TRBJ2-5,TRBV15,-,TRBD1,CATSRDVRQGFQETQYF,TGTGCCACCAGCAGAGATGTGAGACAGGGGTTCCAAGAGACCCAGTACTTC
TRBJ2-7,TRBV18,-,-,CASSPPSIPYEQYF,TGTGCCAGCTCACCACCGAGTATCCCCTACGAGCAGTACTTC
TRBJ1-4,TRBV18,-,-,CASSPTVTFNEKLFF,TGTGCCAGCTCACCGACAGTGACTTTTAATGAAAAACTGTTTTTT
TRBJ2-7,TRBV5-6,-,-,CASSFWTENYEQYF,TGTGCCAGCAGCTTCTGGACAGAGAACTACGAGCAGTACTTC
TRBJ2-3,TRBV29-1,-,-,CSVEDSPISGVDTQYF,TGCAGCGTTGAAGATTCGCCAATTTCAGGGGTAGATACGCAGTATTTT
TRBJ2-7,TRBV7-6,once,TRBD2,CASSPLAGASYEQYF,TGTGCCAGCAGCCCCCTAGCGGGGGCCTCCTACGAGCAGTACTTC
TRBJ1-1,TRBV5-4,-,-,CASSHPTEATEAFF,TGTGCCAGTTCCCACCCGACGGAGGCAACTGAAGCTTTCTTT
TRBJ1-1,TRBV2,-,-,CASSRGVVTEAFF,TGTGCCAGCAGCCGGGGGGTCGTTACTGAAGCTTTCTTT
TRBJ2-6,TRBV5-1,-,-,CASSREITGANVLTF,TGCGCCAGTTCACGGGAGATAACTGGGGCCAACGTCCTGACTTTC
TRBJ2-2,TRBV5-6,-,TRBD2,CASRKDWGGTGELFF,TGTGCCAGCAGAAAGGACTGGGGAGGGACCGGGGAGCTGTTTTTT
TRBJ2-1,TRBV5-4,-,-,CASSFGLLDNEQFF,TGTGCCAGCAGCTTTGGGCTACTAGACAATGAGCAGTTCTTC
TRBJ1-5,TRBV10-3,-,-,CASGGGDPDQPQHF,TGTGCCAGCGGCGGCGGGGACCCAGATCAGCCCCAGCATTTT
TRBJ1-2,TRBV30,-,TRBD1,CAFLGTGKIYGYTF,TGTGCCTTCCTCGGGACAGGGAAGATCTATGGCTACACCTTC
TRBJ1-4,TRBV4-1,-,TRBD1,CASSQVGRQGGEKLFF,TGCGCCAGCAGCCAAGTCGGTCGACAGGGAGGTGAAAAACTGTTTTTT
TRBJ1-1,TRBV27,-,-,CASSATANTEAFF,TGTGCCAGCAGCGCGACAGCGAACACTGAAGCTTTCTTT
TRBJ2-7,TRBV27,few,-,CASSLVGGPYYEQYF,TGTGCCAGCAGTTTAGTCGGGGGGCCATACTACGAGCAGTACTTC
TRBJ2-2,TRBV27,-,TRBD2,CASTSSPLAAPLNTGELFF,TGTGCCAGCACCTCTTCCCCACTAGCGGCCCCCTTGAACACCGGGGAGCTGTTTTTT
TRBJ2-1,TRBV29-1,-,-,CSVAGLSFYNEQFF,TGCAGCGTTGCGGGACTTTCGTTCTACAATGAGCAGTTCTTC
TRBJ2-1,TRBV18,-,TRBD2,CASSPRAGGYNEQFF,TGTGCCAGCTCACCGAGAGCGGGGGGTTACAATGAGCAGTTCTTC
TRBJ1-5,TRBV27,-,TRBD1,CASSPDRGAGQPQHF,TGTGCCAGCAGCCCGGACAGGGGCGCGGGTCAGCCCCAGCATTTT
TRBJ2-2,TRBV4-1,-,-,CASSFRTTLRPDSGELFF,TGCGCCAGCAGCTTTCGGACTACCCTGAGGCCTGACTCCGGGGAGCTGTTTTTT
TRBJ2-4,TRBV5-6,-,-,CASSIRDSNIQYF,TGTGCCAGCAGCATCCGGGACTCAAACATTCAGTACTTC
TRBJ2-5,TRBV5-1,-,-,CASTQGGLETQYF,TGCGCCAGCACGCAGGGGGGTCTGGAGACCCAGTACTTC
TRBJ2-3,TRBV27,-,TRBD2,CASRWGLAGGRRDTQYF,TGTGCCAGCAGATGGGGCCTGGCGGGGGGGCGGAGAGATACGCAGTATTTT
TRBJ2-1,TRBV27,-,TRBD2,CASSFRTLGLAEDNEQFF,TGTGCCAGCAGTTTCCGCACCCTCGGACTAGCGGAGGACAATGAGCAGTTCTTC
TRBJ2-1,TRBV6-5,-,-,CASSYSTSAYYNEQFF,TGTGCCAGCAGTTACTCGACCAGCGCCTACTACAATGAGCAGTTCTTC
TRBJ1-5,TRBV6-5,-,TRBD1,CASSQDRGSNQPQHF,TGTGCCAGCAGTCAAGACAGGGGTAGCAATCAGCCCCAGCATTTT
TRBJ1-1,TRBV25-1,-,TRBD1,CASRVGGDRSNTEAFF,TGTGCCAGCAGGGTTGGGGGGGACAGGTCGAACACTGAAGCTTTCTTT
TRBJ2-5,TRBV4-1,-,-,CASSQAGGGLQETQYF,TGCGCCAGCAGCCAAGCTGGCGGGGGCCTACAAGAGACCCAGTACTTC
TRBJ1-4,TRBV28,-,TRBD1,CASSKRQGREKLFF,TGTGCCAGCAGCAAGAGACAGGGGCGTGAAAAACTGTTTTTT
TRBJ2-7,TRBV6-1,-,-,CASSEGPGQLGEQYF,TGTGCCAGCAGTGAAGGGCCAGGGCAGTTAGGCGAGCAGTACTTC